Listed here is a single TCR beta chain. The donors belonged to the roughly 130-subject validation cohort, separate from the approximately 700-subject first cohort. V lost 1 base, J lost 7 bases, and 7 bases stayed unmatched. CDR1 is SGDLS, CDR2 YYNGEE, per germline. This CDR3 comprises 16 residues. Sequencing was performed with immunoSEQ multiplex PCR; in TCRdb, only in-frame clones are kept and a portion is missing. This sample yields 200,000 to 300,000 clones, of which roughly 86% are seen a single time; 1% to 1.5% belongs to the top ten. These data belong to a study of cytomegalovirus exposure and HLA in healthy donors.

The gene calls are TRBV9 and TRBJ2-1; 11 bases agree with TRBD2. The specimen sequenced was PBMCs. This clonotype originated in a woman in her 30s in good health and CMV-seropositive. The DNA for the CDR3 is TGTGCCAGCAGCGTAACGACTAGCGGGATGTATAATGAGCAGTTCTTC. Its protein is CASSVTTSGMYNEQFF.